One sample yielded the 9 T cell receptor beta chains listed below, sequenced in a study of T cell responses to AZD1222 COVID-19 vaccine (dated by TCRdb to about 2021). Receptor amplification or capture employed the immunoSEQ multiplex PCR assay. In TCRdb, the immuneACCESS table is reduced to in-frame sequences with V and J assigned. These tables do not hold every clone; where another copy was compared, an unresolved V gene accounts for under half, and the others remain unexplained. This sample has about 95,000 clones in its table, and 85% to 90% of those were observed once. The ten largest make up 3.7% of the sample. Per the publication, the time point label means: baseline before first vaccination. The material was peripheral blood, obtained on day 0 of AZD1222 vaccination. The source of these receptors is an adult in good health.

The chain combines TRBV5-1 with TRBJ1-3, with TRBD1 identical over 8 bases. The CDR3 loop spans 14 amino acids. With 0 bases clipped from V and 7 bases from J, the junction kept 3 bases outside the gene matches. Per germline, CDR1 SGHRS and CDR2 YFSETQ. The CDR3 sequence: CASSLDRGFNTIYF. The CDR3 coding sequence is TGCGCCAGCAGCTTGGACAGGGGGTTTAACACCATATATTTT.

A single count supports this clone. The chain uses TRBV10-2 and TRBJ2-3, with D perhaps matching TRBD1 (6 bases). Trimming shortened V by 8 bases and J by 0 bases, and 12 bases separated the two germline ends. The CDR3 length is 14 residues. Per germline, CDR1 WSHSY and CDR2 SAAADI. The DNA of the CDR3 is TGCGCCAGCCGACAGGCCACTAGCACAGATACGCAGTATTTT. Protein sequence: CASRQATSTDTQYF.

The chain joins TRBV6-5 to TRBJ1-5, with D uncertain. The CDR3 runs to 14 residues. CDR1 MNHEY and CDR2 SVGAGI come from the germline V gene. The V and J ends lost 0 bases and 6 bases respectively, with 9 bases between them. For the CDR3, the DNA is TGTGCCAGCAGTTACTCGCCCCTCGGTCAGCCCCAGCATTTT. Its translation is CASSYSPLGQPQHF.

This chain uses TRBV28 with TRBJ2-5, with D possibly matching TRBD1 (5 bases). The V and J ends lost 5 bases and 1 base respectively, with 17 bases between them. CDR1 is MDHEN and CDR2 is SYDVKM in the germline V gene. The CDR3 sequence is 16 residues long. CDR3 protein: CASSPNDSITQETQYF. The CDR3 nucleotides are TGTGCCAGCAGTCCCAACGACAGTATCACCCAAGAGACCCAGTACTTC.

The chain couples TRBV27 to TRBJ2-3; TRBD1 agrees at 10 bases. Germline V CDR1 and CDR2: MNHEY, SMNVEV (reference sequence). Trimming removed 5 bases from V and 0 bases from J; junction bases left unmatched: 2. There are 15 residues in the CDR3. CDR3 residues: CASSTGQGSTDTQYF. CDR3 nucleotides: TGTGCCAGCAGTACGGGACAGGGGAGCACAGATACGCAGTATTTT.

J is TRBJ1-1 and V is TRBV10-3; D might be TRBD1 (5 bases). The CDR3 is 13 residues long. Germline values: CDR1 ENHRY, CDR2 SYGVKD. Trimming removed 4 bases from V and 1 base from J, with 7 bases in between. The CDR3, as DNA: TGTGCCATCAGTGTAGGGACGAACACTGAAGCTTTCTTT. This codes for CAISVGTNTEAFF.

V is TRBV5-1 and J is TRBJ1-3; tentatively, D is TRBD1 (6 bases). This CDR3 is built from 14 residues. Deletions cut 3 bases from V and 2 bases from J, with 9 bases between. CDR1 and CDR2 (germline): SGHRS, YFSETQ. The CDR3 DNA is TGCGCCAGCAGCTCGGCAGGGGCTGGAAACACCATATATTTT. Translated: CASSSAGAGNTIYF.

V usage is TRBV5-1 and J usage is TRBJ1-6; unclear D gene. This CDR3 is built from 14 residues. V was pared by 4 bases and J by 0 bases, with 5 bases between. Germline V gene lookup returns CDR1 SGHRS and CDR2 YFSETQ. In DNA form, the CDR3 reads TGCGCCAGCAGCCAGAGCTCCTATAATTCACCCCTCCACTTT. It codes for CASSQSSYNSPLHF.

This clone appeared once. The chain uses TRBV5-6 and TRBJ1-5; D is unresolved. The length of the CDR3 is 14 residues. CDR1 and CDR2 (germline): SGHDT, YYEEEE. The V end was cut by 1 base, the J end by 6 bases, with 11 bases between. The CDR3 is CASSLSGIGQPQHF. The CDR3 bases are TGTGCCAGCAGCTTGTCGGGTATCGGTCAGCCCCAGCATTTT.